Below are 3 T cell receptor beta chains sequenced from a single sample in a study of vaccination and CD4 T cells after COVID-19. Treatment in this sample: approximately nine-day PBMC culture with coronavirus spike peptide pools or control peptides (ViraFEST assay). These receptors' antigens are unknown. Cultured CD4+ T-cell DNA underwent Oncomine TCR Beta short-read sequencing. Each CDR3 protein gets one entry after TCRdb re-called the PCR reads with MiXCR. The data show some 17,000 distinct CDR3 sequences, about 40% seen once. Source material: CD4+ T cells from blood, cultured in vitro. The receptor source for this set is a human donor who had recovered from COVID-19.

The gene calls are TRBV19 and TRBJ1-5; no firm D call. The CDR3 runs 16 residues. The V gene's germline CDR1 is LNHDA and CDR2 SQIVND (reference sequence). The germline V and J ends were trimmed by 7 bases and 1 base, with 17 bases remaining between them. CDR3 amino acids: CASTLGGMRSNQPQHF. Written as DNA, the CDR3 is TGTGCCAGTACCTTGGGCGGGATGAGGAGCAATCAGCCCCAGCATTTT.

The V call is TRBV18, the J call TRBJ2-2, with 9 bases identical to TRBD2. There are 16 residues in the CDR3. From germline, CDR1 is KGHSH and CDR2 LQKENI. V was clipped by 2 bases and J by 2 bases; unmatched bases: 3. This chain's CDR3 is CASSPIAGENTGELFF. The CDR3 DNA sequence: TGTGCCAGCTCACCAATAGCGGGGGAAAACACCGGGGAGCTGTTTTTT.

The J gene is TRBJ2-7, the V gene TRBV20-1; 10 nucleotides align to TRBD2. Germline values: CDR1 DFQATT, CDR2 SNEGSKA (reference sequence). The V and J ends lost 6 bases and 2 bases, in that order; junction bases with no gene match: 4. The CDR3 runs 13 residues. The CDR3 DNA sequence: TGCAGTGCAGAGCGGGGGGGGACCTACGAGCAGTACTTC. Translation gives CSAERGGTYEQYF.